One sample yielded the 14 T cell receptor beta chains listed below, sequenced in a study of breast tumors, draining lymph nodes, adjacent tissues. Breast cancer patients provided tissue from their axillary draining lymph nodes. MiXCR, run by TCRdb on the multiplex PCR reads, gives a single entry per CDR3 protein. The sample includes approximately 210,000 distinct CDR3 sequences, about 30% of them seen just once. Sequenced input: axillary lymph node tissue. The origin of the receptors is a female donor with breast cancer. Some clones in this sample may be carry-over from other donors' samples.

There are many counts of this clonotype. The chain links TRBV19 to TRBJ2-1; no reliable D call. Germline loops: CDR1 LNHDA, CDR2 SQIVND (reference sequence). Trimming removed 3 bases at V and 12 bases at J, with 18 bases between. CDR3 size: 14 residues. The CDR3 nucleotides are TGTGCCAGTAGTATTTCCGCAAGGCGCTCAATGCAGTTCTTC. This encodes CASSISARRSMQFF. Complete variable domain (other parts from reference TRBV19 and TRBJ2-1): DGGITQSPKYLFRKEGQNVTLSCEQNLNHDAMYWYRQDPGQGLRLIYYSQIVNDFQKGDIAEGYSVSREKKESFPLTVTSAQKNPTAFYLCASSISARRSMQFFGPGTRLTVL.

The rearrangement joins TRBV9 to TRBJ2-1; 7 positions match TRBD2. This CDR3 has 14 residues. CDR1 is SGDLS, CDR2 YYNGEE, per germline. V was clipped by 0 bases and J by 10 bases; unmatched bases: 7. CDR3 in amino acids: CASSVGGSGKEQFF. The CDR3, as DNA: TGTGCCAGCAGCGTAGGGGGGAGCGGGAAAGAGCAGTTCTTC.

This clonotype was picked up a small number of times. The chain carries TRBV28 and TRBJ1-4; 8 nucleotides align to TRBD1. The CDR3 has 15 residues. Trimming cost V 4 bases and J 11 bases; bases outside gene matches: 12. Germline values: CDR1 MDHEN, CDR2 SYDVKM. CDR3 DNA sequence: TGTGCCAGCAGTTCGACAGGGGTCGGCCGCGGGAAACTGTTTTTT. It translates to CASSSTGVGRGKLFF.

This clonotype was detected ten times or more. V and J are TRBV14 and TRBJ2-2; D perhaps matches TRBD2 (5 bases). The CDR3 has 17 amino acids. Trimming stripped 0 bases from V and 7 bases from J, with 18 bases between. Germline lookup yields CDR1 SGHDN and CDR2 FVKESK. CDR3 in DNA: TGTGCCAGCAGCCAAGATTTCGGCAGCCGGGGTTACGGGGAGCTGTTTTTT. Encoded protein: CASSQDFGSRGYGELFF.

The chain has TRBV5-1 and TRBJ1-2, with D perhaps matching TRBD1 (6 bases). The CDR3 contains 14 residues. The germline CDR1 and CDR2 sequences are SGHRS and YFSETQ. V was clipped by 3 bases and J by 6 bases, with 15 bases between them. This CDR3 is CASSYGQPGDGYTF. CDR3 DNA: TGCGCCAGCAGCTACGGACAGCCCGGGGATGGCTACACCTTC.

The V and J genes are TRBV10-3 and TRBJ1-5, with 9 bases lining up with TRBD1. J lost 11 bases, V lost 9 bases, and 26 bases had no gene match. Germline assignment: CDR1 ENHRY and CDR2 SYGVKD. The CDR3 covers 18 residues. The CDR3 DNA reads TGTGCCATACAGAGGGGGTCCTCCGGGACAGGGATACGAGAGACCCAGCATTTT. This sequence encodes CAIQRGSSGTGIRETQHF.

This clonotype was seen only a few times. The genes are TRBV10-1 and TRBJ2-1, with a possible D match to TRBD2 (6 bases). Trimming left V 0 bases short and J 0 bases short, with 18 bases between. This CDR3 is built from 19 residues. Germline V gene data show CDR1 as WNHNN and CDR2 as SYGVQD (reference sequence). DNA of the CDR3: TGCGCCAGCAGTGAGTCAGGTCTAGCGTCCGCTAGCTCCTACAATGAGCAGTTCTTC. It specifies CASSESGLASASSYNEQFF.

Remarks on this clonotype: A read error may account for a junction end that differs from germline. The chain links TRBV9 to TRBJ2-7; 10 positions match TRBD1. Germline V gene lookup returns CDR1 SGDLS and CDR2 YYNGEE. This CDR3 is built from 18 residues. CDR3 region: CAGSVAPSTGTGVDEQYF. The CDR3 nucleotides are TGTGCCGGCAGCGTGGCCCCATCTACCGGGACAGGGGTGGACGAGCAGTACTTC.

This clonotype was seen many times. The genes are TRBV20-1 and TRBJ2-7; D is perhaps TRBD1 (5 bases). The CDR3 covers 14 residues. Trimming left V 3 bases short and J 1 base short, with 13 bases between. The V gene's germline CDR1 is DFQATT and CDR2 SNEGSKA (reference sequence). For the CDR3, the DNA is TGCAGTGCTAGGGGCAGGGATAGATCCTACGAGCAGTACTTC. As protein: CSARGRDRSYEQYF.

This clonotype showed up just a few times. Just one base apart from a much larger clone, this may be a read error. The chain carries TRBV12-3 or TRBV12-4 and TRBJ2-1, with D tentatively TRBD2 (6 bases). The V end was cut by 6 bases, the J end by 3 bases, with 12 bases between. The CDR3 loop spans 14 amino acids. DNA for the CDR3: TGTGCCAGCAGACTGGGACTCTACTACAATGAGCAGTTCTTC. It is translated as CASRLGLYYNEQFF.

This clonotype was counted at least ten times. This chain links TRBV19 with TRBJ2-1, with 16 nucleotides matching TRBD2. The CDR3 covers 16 residues. V trimming: 3 bases; J trimming: 9 bases; junction bases outside the gene matches: 5. Looked up from germline, CDR1 is LNHDA and CDR2 is SQIVND (reference sequence). The CDR3 loop reads CASSMGLAGGPSEQFF. The CDR3 DNA follows: TGTGCCAGTAGTATGGGACTAGCGGGAGGGCCATCTGAGCAGTTCTTC.

With respect to this clonotype: A clone one base away is much larger, so this may be a read error. The chain employs TRBV5-1 and TRBJ2-6; possible D gene TRBD1, 6 bases. The CDR3 is 16 residues long. From germline, CDR1 is SGHRS and CDR2 YFSETQ. Between the trimmed V and J ends, which lost 2 bases and 4 bases, there was a span of 13 bases. The CDR3 region has the DNA TGCGCCAGCAGCTTTGCAGGGGTGGAGGGGGCCAACGTCCTGACTTTC. Translation: CASSFAGVEGANVLTF.

This clonotype has at least ten counts. CDR3 coding DNA: TGTGCCAGCAGCTCCACTGTAACGCAGTATTTT. It encodes CASSSTVTQYF. This chain connects TRBV3-1 to TRBJ2-3, with D unclear. This CDR3 contains 11 residues. Per the germline V gene, CDR1 is LGHDT and CDR2 is YNNKEL (reference sequence). The V gene lost 5 bases and the J gene lost 9 bases, with 9 bases spanning the gap.

This clonotype has a count of ten or more. J is TRBJ2-5 and V is TRBV2; 7 bases match TRBD1. V shed 8 bases, J shed 0 bases, and the junction held 6 bases outside the gene matches. The CDR3 covers 14 residues. Germline assignment: CDR1 SNHLY and CDR2 FYNNEI. In nucleotides, the CDR3 is TGTGCCAGCCTCGTAGGGGGCAACCAAGAGACCCAGTACTTC. This sequence encodes CASLVGGNQETQYF.